Below, 17 T cell receptor beta chains from the same sample are listed, as sequenced in a study of siplizumab effects on memory and regulatory T cells. The data were produced by immunoSEQ multiplex PCR, yet TCRdb's version contains in-frame clones alone and is incomplete. The sample contains about 100,000 clones, roughly 94% of which appear only once. The sample taken for sequencing was Tregs sorted from blood. The receptors originated from a human donor in good health.

The chain combines TRBV29-1 with TRBJ1-2, with D perhaps TRBD1 (5 bases). This CDR3 spans 12 amino acids. CDR1 and CDR2 from the germline V gene are SQVTM and ANQGSEA. With 7 bases removed from V and 2 bases from J, the gap between germline ends came to 11 bases. The CDR3 DNA is TGCAGCGCCTATAGACAGAACTATGGCTACACCTTC. Translated: CSAYRQNYGYTF. The entire variable domain, with the rest obtained from reference TRBV29-1 and TRBJ1-2, is as follows: SAVISQKPSRDICQRGTSLTIQCQVDSQVTMMFWYRQQPGQSLTLIATANQGSEATYESGFVIDKFPISRPNLTFSTLTVSNMSPEDSSIYLCSAYRQNYGYTFGSGTRLTVV.

The chain uses TRBV2 and TRBJ2-5, with D possibly matching TRBD1 (6 bases). CDR1 is SNHLY, CDR2 FYNNEI, per germline. V lost 6 bases and J 4 bases, leaving 9 bases between the germline ends. This CDR3 comprises 12 residues. The CDR3 DNA reads TGTGCCAGCAGACAGGGCCGAGAGACCCAGTACTTC. Amino acid sequence: CASRQGRETQYF.

The J gene is TRBJ2-6, the V gene TRBV7-3; D ambiguous. The CDR3 extends over 14 amino acids. V lost 5 bases and J 3 bases, leaving 8 bases between the germline ends. The V gene's germline CDR1 is SGHTA and CDR2 FQGTGA. CDR3 region: CASSPYFGANVLTF. Written as DNA, the CDR3 is TGTGCCAGCAGCCCGTATTTTGGGGCCAACGTCCTGACTTTC.

The chain joins TRBV6-6 to TRBJ2-1, with 7 bases aligning to TRBD2. The CDR3 sequence is 13 residues long. Trimming at V came to 4 bases and at J to 8 bases, leaving 5 bases not matched to a gene. The germline CDR1 and CDR2 sequences are MNHNY and SVGAGI (reference sequence). The CDR3 region has the DNA TGTGCCAGCAGTTCGGATGGGGGGGATGAGCAGTTCTTC. This codes for CASSSDGGDEQFF.

This chain connects TRBV5-1 to TRBJ1-3; 7 nucleotides match TRBD1. V lost 3 bases to trimming and J lost 8 bases; unmatched junction nucleotides: 11. Germline CDR1 SGHRS, CDR2 YFSETQ. There are 15 residues in the CDR3. The CDR3 protein is CASSWFGQAKDTIYF. The CDR3 bases are TGCGCCAGCAGCTGGTTTGGACAGGCAAAAGACACCATATATTTT.

The chain uses TRBV7-9 and TRBJ2-1; TRBD2 matches at 9 bases. V was clipped by 0 bases and J by 7 bases; unmatched bases: 10. The CDR3 extends over 17 amino acids. Germline V gene sequence: CDR1 SEHNR, CDR2 FQNEAQ (reference sequence). CDR3 sequence (DNA): TGTGCCAGCAGCTTAGCTCTTATTAGCGGGAGAGGAAATGAGCAGTTCTTC. This sequence encodes CASSLALISGRGNEQFF.

The V and J genes are TRBV4-2 and TRBJ2-5; D not resolved. Germline assignment: CDR1 LGHNA and CDR2 YNFKEQ. The V and J ends lost 2 bases and 1 base respectively, with 5 bases between them. The CDR3 totals 13 residues. The CDR3: CASSQSAQETQYF. The CDR3 region has the DNA TGTGCCAGCAGCCAAAGCGCCCAAGAGACCCAGTACTTC.

V usage is TRBV5-1 and J usage is TRBJ2-5; tentatively, D is TRBD2 (6 bases). The CDR3 spans 14 residues. Trimming took off 3 bases at V and 1 base at J, with 10 bases between the two ends. Per germline, CDR1 SGHRS and CDR2 YFSETQ. The CDR3 sequence is CASSSAGSQETQYF. CDR3 sequence (DNA): TGCGCCAGCAGCTCCGCCGGGAGCCAAGAGACCCAGTACTTC.

This clone was recorded a few times. The chain has TRBV12-2 and TRBJ2-5; the table's D call TRBD2 went unverified against the DNA. TRBV12-2 is annotated as a pseudogene. The CDR3 consists of 15 residues. CDR3 amino acids: CASRRVLAGQETQYF. In DNA, the CDR3 is TGTGCAAGTCGCCGTGTCCTAGCCGGGCAAGAGACCCAGTACTTC.

V is TRBV28 and J is TRBJ1-5; perhaps TRBD1 as D (5 bases). V was trimmed by 6 bases and J by 1 base, leaving 22 bases between them. The germline V gene has CDR1 MDHEN and CDR2 SYDVKM. This CDR3 comprises 18 residues. DNA of the CDR3: TGTGCCAGCAGGTGGCGGGGGATCTTCGTTGACAGCAATCAGCCCCAGCATTTT. It is translated as CASRWRGIFVDSNQPQHF. Based on the CDR3 plus reference TRBV28 and TRBJ1-5, the full variable domain is DVKVTQSSRYLVKRTGEKVFLECVQDMDHENMFWYRQDPGLGLRLIYFSYDVKMKEKGDIPEGYSVSREKKERFSLILESASTNQTSMYLCASRWRGIFVDSNQPQHFGDGTRLSIL.

The chain combines TRBV7-9 with TRBJ2-3; no definite D call. The V and J ends lost 3 bases and 2 bases respectively, with 9 bases between them. CDR1 and CDR2 (germline): SEHNR, FQNEAQ (reference sequence). The CDR3 totals 14 residues. For the CDR3, the DNA is TGTGCCAGCAGCTTTACGGGTGACACAGATACGCAGTATTTT. Translation gives CASSFTGDTDTQYF.

The chain couples TRBV5-4 to TRBJ2-5, with 11 bases lining up with TRBD2. Trimming removed 1 base from V and 11 bases from J; junction bases left unmatched: 10. This CDR3 contains 15 residues. Germline V gene lookup returns CDR1 SGHNT and CDR2 YYREEE (reference sequence). CDR3 amino acids: CASSLIAGGLREQYF. CDR3 coding DNA: TGTGCCAGCAGCTTGATAGCGGGAGGGTTGCGTGAGCAGTACTTC. The whole variable domain, remainder taken from reference TRBV5-4 and TRBJ2-5, is ETGVTQSPTHLIKTRGQQVTLRCSSQSGHNTVSWYQQALGQGPQFIFQYYREEENGRGNFPPRFSGLQFPNYSSELNVNALELDDSALYLCASSLIAGGLREQYFGPGTRLLVL.

This sequence joins TRBV6-1 and TRBJ1-2; 10 nucleotides align to TRBD1. The CDR3 consists of 15 residues. The junction had 10 bases not matched to a gene; V was cut back by 8 bases and J by 4 bases. CDR1 MNHNS and CDR2 SASEGT come from the germline V gene. The CDR3 protein is CASGKRDRGAYGYTF. The CDR3 DNA follows: TGTGCCAGCGGCAAAAGGGACAGGGGTGCCTATGGCTACACCTTC.

The rearrangement uses TRBV5-1 and TRBJ2-5, with TRBD1 as a possible D gene (5 bases). V was shortened by 0 bases and J by 4 bases, with 10 bases between the two germline ends. CDR3 length: 14 residues. Germline CDR1 SGHRS, CDR2 YFSETQ. The CDR3: CASSLEGVGETQYF. The DNA for the CDR3 is TGCGCCAGCAGCTTGGAAGGGGTTGGAGAGACCCAGTACTTC.

V is TRBV11-2 and J is TRBJ1-1; D perhaps matches TRBD1 (5 bases). The CDR3 extends over 13 amino acids. Germline CDR1 SGHAT, CDR2 FQNNGV. Trimming took 5 bases from V and 4 from J, leaving 11 bases between them. The CDR3 loop reads CASSPRDGTEAFF. CDR3 in DNA: TGTGCCAGCAGCCCCCGGGACGGCACTGAAGCTTTCTTT.

This chain links TRBV30 with TRBJ2-1; unclear D gene. Per the germline V gene, CDR1 is GTSNPN and CDR2 is SVGIG (reference sequence). V lost 2 bases and J lost 8, with 13 bases in between. CDR3 size: 13 residues. This chain's CDR3 is CAWSSQVRDEQFF. The CDR3 DNA sequence: TGTGCCTGGAGTTCTCAGGTTCGCGATGAGCAGTTCTTC.

This chain connects TRBV6-1 to TRBJ1-5; D uncertain. V was clipped by 2 bases and J by 0 bases, with 11 bases between them. Germline loops: CDR1 MNHNS, CDR2 SASEGT. The CDR3 totals 16 residues. The CDR3 spells CASSEWAGVSNQPQHF. DNA for the CDR3: TGTGCCAGCAGTGAATGGGCAGGAGTTAGCAATCAGCCCCAGCATTTT.